The rows below give T cell receptor beta chains drawn from one sample of a study of cytomegalovirus exposure and HLA in healthy donors. Sequenced by immunoSEQ multiplex PCR; TCRdb stores in-frame clones only, minus some. The table shows 95,000 to 150,000 clones, with around 72% occurring only once. The sequencing sample was made of PBMCs. The receptors originated from a man aged 30-40 years in good health and CMV-seronegative. Each CDR3 is given with its conserved first and last residue. A D gene is named only where the DNA matches it firmly. Expanded clones are given a class, and other clones once, few, many or no size at all.

TRBJ1-4 TRBD1 . TRBV2 TGTGCCAGCAGCCGCCAGGGGGTGTACGAAAAACTGTTTTTT CASSRQGVYEKLFF
TRBJ1-2 TRBD1 few TRBV6-6 TGTGCCAGCAGTAGGGACAGGGGGAGAACTAACTATGGCTACACCTTC CASSRDRGRTNYGYTF
TRBJ1-5 TRBD1 . TRBV5-6 TGTGCCAGCAGCTTGGCCAGGGGGGAGTCGGAGCCCCAGCATTTT CASSLARGESEPQHF
TRBJ2-3 TRBD2 . TRBV11-1 TGTGCCAGCAGCCCAATCCTAGCGGGGCCTCACACAGATACGCAGTATTTT CASSPILAGPHTDTQYF
TRBJ2-7 TRBD1 . TRBV11-2 TGTGCCAGCAGCTTCCTGACAGGGGGCGAGCAGTACTTC CASSFLTGGEQYF
TRBJ2-1 TRBD2 once TRBV19 TGTGCCAGTAGTATAATGAGCGGGGGCCTGAGAAATGAGCAGTTCTTC CASSIMSGGLRNEQFF
TRBJ1-6 . few TRBV11-2 TGTGCCAGCAGCTTATGGGTAGGGCCCAGAAGGGGATCACCCCTCCACTTT CASSLWVGPRRGSPLHF
TRBJ1-3 . . TRBV30 TGTGCCTGGAGCCGGGGTAACACCATATATTTT CAWSRGNTIYF
TRBJ2-5 . . TRBV14 TGTGCCAGCAGCCAAGGACAGACGATCGAGACCCAGTACTTC CASSQGQTIETQYF
TRBJ2-1 TRBD2 . TRBV7-3 TGTGCCAGCAGCTCACGGGGGGTTTCCTACAATGAGCAGTTCTTC CASSSRGVSYNEQFF
TRBJ1-3 . . TRBV9 TGTGCCAGCAGCTCGGGGTGGGGGGAAGGAAACACCATATATTTT CASSSGWGEGNTIYF
TRBJ1-3 TRBD1 few TRBV9 TGTGCCAGCAGCACTAGTGGGACAGGGGCTGGAAACACCATATATTTT CASSTSGTGAGNTIYF
TRBJ2-5 . . TRBV27 TGTGCCAGCAGTCCCAACGTTCGGGAGACCCAGTACTTC CASSPNVRETQYF
TRBJ2-7 TRBD1 . TRBV5-5 TGTGCCAGCAGATCCGGACAGGGGGGATCCTACGAGCAGTACTTC CASRSGQGGSYEQYF
TRBJ2-3 TRBD2 few TRBV6-7 TGTGCCGGAGCGGGGTATCAGTATTTT CAGAGYQYF
TRBJ2-6 . . TRBV7-9 TGTGCCAGCAGCTTAATTGGCAGGGCTGGGGCCAACGTCCTGACTTTC CASSLIGRAGANVLTF
TRBJ2-3 . . TRBV9 TGTGCCAGCAGCGTATGGGGTTGGGCGGGAGATACGCAGTATTTT CASSVWGWAGDTQYF
TRBJ1-2 TRBD1 . TRBV28 TGTGCCAGCAGTTCGACAGGGGGCGCTGGCTACACCTTC CASSSTGGAGYTF
TRBJ2-2 TRBD1 . TRBV6-4 TGTGCCAGCAGTGGGGACAGGGGGGAAGCCGGGGAGCTGTTTTTT CASSGDRGEAGELFF
TRBJ2-7 TRBD2 . TRBV4-2 TGTGCCAGCAGCCAAATTAGCGGGGGGCCCTCCTACGAGCAGTACTTC CASSQISGGPSYEQYF
TRBJ2-1 TRBD1 few TRBV4-3 TGCGCCAGCCCCGACAGGGGCTCCTACAATGAGCAGTTCTTC CASPDRGSYNEQFF
TRBJ2-1 . . TRBV4-2 TGTGCCAGCAGCCCGGAGCGAGATGAGCAGTTCTTC CASSPERDEQFF
TRBJ2-2 TRBD1 . TRBV27 TGTGCCAGCAGTCTAGGACAGGGGGAATATGGCACCGGGGAGCTGTTTTTT CASSLGQGEYGTGELFF
TRBJ1-2 . . TRBV6-6 TGTGCCAGCAGCCTCGGACAGCCCTATGGCTACACCTTC CASSLGQPYGYTF
TRBJ1-4 TRBD1 . TRBV13 TGTGCCAGCAGCTTGTCCCTCGACAGGGGTGGCGAAAAACTGTTTTTT CASSLSLDRGGEKLFF
TRBJ2-5 . . TRBV4-3 TGCGCCAGCAGCCCAGAAAAGGGGGGGGGAGAGACCCAGTACTTC CASSPEKGGGETQYF
TRBJ2-1 TRBD1 . TRBV7-2 TGTGCCAGCAGCGACCTGGGACAGAGCCTCTACAATGAGCAGTTCTTC CASSDLGQSLYNEQFF
TRBJ1-1 . few TRBV4-3 TGCGCCAGCAGCCAAGATTGGAGAGGGCTGGTTGAAGCTTTCTTT CASSQDWRGLVEAFF
TRBJ1-2 . . TRBV6-9 TGTGCCAGCAATCCCCTTAATCCGAGCTATGGCTACACCTTC CASNPLNPSYGYTF
TRBJ2-1 . . TRBV11-3 TGTGCCAGCAGCTTAATGGCGGGGAGCTCCTACAATGAGCAGTTCTTC CASSLMAGSSYNEQFF
TRBJ2-5 . few TRBV19 TGTGCCAGTAGTCCTCTACTGGACCAAGAGACCCAGTACTTC CASSPLLDQETQYF
TRBJ2-2 . . TRBV6-1 TGTGCCAGCATGGCTTTTACCGGGGAGCTGTTTTTT CASMAFTGELFF
TRBJ2-7 TRBD2 . TRBV5-1 TGCGCCAGCAGCTCCGGACTAGTCTACGAGCAGTACTTC CASSSGLVYEQYF
TRBJ1-5 . . TRBV2 TGTGCCAGCAGGACAGACTATCAGCCCCAGCATTTT CASRTDYQPQHF
TRBJ1-2 . . TRBV2 TGTGCCAGCAGTGATCGAGATAAGGGCTACACCTTC CASSDRDKGYTF
TRBJ1-1 . few TRBV6-5 TGTGCCAGCAGTTACTATCACGGGAACACTGAAGCTTTCTTT CASSYYHGNTEAFF
TRBJ1-1 . . TRBV5-1 TGCGCCAGCAGCTTGGATCTACTAGGTATTGGAACTGAAGCTTTCTTT CASSLDLLGIGTEAFF
TRBJ1-5 . . TRBV7-2 TGTGCCAGCAGCCCGGGGACCAGGGGCGTCACCCAGCATTTT CASSPGTRGVTQHF
TRBJ2-3 . . TRBV10-3 TGTGCCATCAGTGCAGGAAGGGAGAGGGGCACAGATACGCAGTATTTT CAISAGRERGTDTQYF
TRBJ1-2 . . TRBV7-9 TGTTCCAGCAGCCTTGACAGCCGGGGCTACACCTTC CSSSLDSRGYTF
TRBJ1-1 . . TRBV5-6 TGTGCCAGCAGCCTGGGGAGGGTTGGTGAAGCTTTCTTT CASSLGRVGEAFF
TRBJ2-5 TRBD1 . TRBV27 TGTGCCAGCAAAGGGACAGGGCGAGAGACCCAGTACTTC CASKGTGRETQYF